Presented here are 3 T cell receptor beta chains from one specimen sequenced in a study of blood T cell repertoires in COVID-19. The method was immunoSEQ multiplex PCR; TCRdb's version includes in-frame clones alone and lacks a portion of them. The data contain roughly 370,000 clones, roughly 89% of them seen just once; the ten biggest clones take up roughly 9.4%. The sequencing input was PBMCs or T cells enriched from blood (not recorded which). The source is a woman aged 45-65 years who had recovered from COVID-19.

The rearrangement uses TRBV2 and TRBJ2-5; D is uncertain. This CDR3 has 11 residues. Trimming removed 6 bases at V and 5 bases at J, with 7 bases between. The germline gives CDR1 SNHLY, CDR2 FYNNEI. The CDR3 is CASRQSETQYF. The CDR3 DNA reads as TGTGCCAGCAGGCAGTCGGAGACCCAGTACTTC.

The CDR3 coding sequence is TGTGCCAGCAGTTCCTCGGGACAGGGGTTAGAAGGCTACACCTTC. It encodes CASSSSGQGLEGYTF. The chain couples TRBV28 to TRBJ1-2, with 10 bases lining up with TRBD1. Unmatched junction bases numbered 10, after V lost 4 bases and J lost 8 bases. The CDR3 is 15 residues long. Germline-derived CDR1 and CDR2 are MDHEN and SYDVKM.

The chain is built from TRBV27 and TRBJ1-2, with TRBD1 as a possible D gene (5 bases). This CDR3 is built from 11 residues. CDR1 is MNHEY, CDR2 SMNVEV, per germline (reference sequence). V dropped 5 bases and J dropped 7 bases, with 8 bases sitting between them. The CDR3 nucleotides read TGTGCCAGCAGTGGGGGGGGTGGCTACACCTTC. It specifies CASSGGGGYTF.